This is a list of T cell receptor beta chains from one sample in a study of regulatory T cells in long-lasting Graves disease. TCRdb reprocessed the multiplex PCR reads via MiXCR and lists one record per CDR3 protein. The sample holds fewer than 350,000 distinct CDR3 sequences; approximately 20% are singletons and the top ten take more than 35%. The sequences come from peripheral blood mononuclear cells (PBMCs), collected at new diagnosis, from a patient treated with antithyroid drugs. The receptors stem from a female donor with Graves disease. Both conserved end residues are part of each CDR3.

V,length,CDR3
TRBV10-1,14,CASSPGTSGRMQYF
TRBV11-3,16,CASSRNTGTGTYEQYF
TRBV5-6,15,CASSFGHSNTGELFF
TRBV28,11,CASSPKCEQYF
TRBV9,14,CASSVGLASYEQYF
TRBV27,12,CASSGTDETQYF
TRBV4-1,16,CASSQDLVSGIAEQYF
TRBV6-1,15,CASSPPGGDNSPLHF
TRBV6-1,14,CASAPSERPYEQYF
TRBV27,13,CASSMGRNYGYTF
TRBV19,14,CASSILTVNEKLFF
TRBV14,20,CASSQEGRFASATGSGEQYF
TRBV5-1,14,CATRPTDDSFEQYF
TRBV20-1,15,CSARVPGGVNTEAFF
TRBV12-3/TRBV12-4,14,CASSFDRDFVGYTF
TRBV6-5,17,CASSYTEKNRAHDGYTF
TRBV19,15,CASSTTTPRGQPQHF
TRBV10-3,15,CAISESRRSGNTIYF
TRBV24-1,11,CAAGSLAEAFF
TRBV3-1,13,CASSQAALNVLTF
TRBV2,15,CASSRGLAKTGELFF
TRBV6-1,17,CASSEAFGTGSSETQYF
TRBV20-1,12,CSGTRGGPEQFF
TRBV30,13,CAWSTWGGQPQHF
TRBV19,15,CASGLAGSGLREQYF
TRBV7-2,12,CASSLGSAEAFF
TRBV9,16,CASSPGLGPGTDTQYF